The clone carrying this T cell receptor beta chain has only a few counts. No antigen is known for it. CDR3 length equals 16 residues. Trimming took 2 bases from V and 7 from J; bases not matched to a gene: 9. This specimen comes from a study of blood T cells in healthy people across ages. Study-wide results and limits: Expanded clonotype shifts may have been confounded, as the donors had an unknown CMV status. A strong correlation was seen between TCR beta diversity and naive T cell percentage. Long-lived donors had more naive CD4+ cells and higher diversity than aged donors.

Using a J-beta primer mix together with a sample-barcoded 5' primer, a second PCR was run for roughly 6 to 12 cycles. Each cDNA molecule received a tag from a template-switch adaptor that had 12 random nucleotides. Each CDR3 protein gets one entry after TCRdb re-called the 5' RACE reads with MiXCR. This sample carries more than 700,000 distinct CDR3 sequences, about 53% of them seen once, and the ten largest clones take around 41%. The chain couples TRBV12-3 or TRBV12-4 to TRBJ2-1, with TRBD2 matching 9 bases. The sample taken for sequencing was blood. This clonotype originated in a man older than 75 in good health. Written as DNA, the CDR3 is TGTGCCAGCAGTTTATCTCTAGCGGGGCCGTTGAATGAGCAGTTCTTC. It translates to CASSLSLAGPLNEQFF.